This TCR beta chain is from a study of T cell repertoires in cytomegalovirus infection. As for the study in general: HLA-B-restricted CMV epitopes that are well studied, plus recently identified HLA-C-restricted ones, were used by the study. The public TCR beta signatures pointed to both CMV infection and matching HLA type.

The V gene's germline CDR1 is SNHLY and CDR2 FYNNEI. The V gene lost 5 bases and the J gene lost 4 bases, with 26 bases spanning the gap. The CDR3 length is 18 residues. A word on this clonotype: Its cognate antigen is unknown.

Study results and limitations: Carriage of CMV together with the relevant HLA was identifiable through cumulative public TCR beta family frequency. HLA-C-restricted CMV clonotypes gave the most frequent clonotype in two of eight donors.

Using its own MiXCR run on the reads, TCRdb lists one record per CDR3 protein. The data show roughly 860,000 distinct CDR3 sequences, about 30% seen once. The TCR was taken from a human donor in good health (CMV status not recorded). Some clones in this sample may be carry-over from other donors' samples. The source was cultured CD8+ T cells from PBMCs, collected from culture after CMV antigen stimulation. The V gene is TRBV2, the J gene TRBJ1-2; perhaps TRBD1 as D (5 bases). CDR3 residues: CASSKQTGTLFAPYGYTF. The CDR3 DNA is TGTGCCAGCAGTAAACAGACCGGGACTCTTTTTGCCCCCTATGGCTACACCTTC.